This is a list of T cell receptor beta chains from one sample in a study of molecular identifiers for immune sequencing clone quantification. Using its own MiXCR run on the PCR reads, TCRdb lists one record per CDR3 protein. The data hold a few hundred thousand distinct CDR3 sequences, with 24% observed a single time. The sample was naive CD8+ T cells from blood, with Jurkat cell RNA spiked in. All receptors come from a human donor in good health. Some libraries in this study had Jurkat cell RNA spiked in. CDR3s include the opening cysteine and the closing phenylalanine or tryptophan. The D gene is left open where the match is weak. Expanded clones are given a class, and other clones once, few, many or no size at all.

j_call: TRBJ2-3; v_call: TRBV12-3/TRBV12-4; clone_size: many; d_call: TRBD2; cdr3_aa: CASNTGTSGTDTQYF; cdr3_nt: TGTGCCAGCAACACCGGGACTAGCGGAACAGATACGCAGTATTTT
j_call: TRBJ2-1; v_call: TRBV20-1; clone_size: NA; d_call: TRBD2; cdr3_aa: CSARDVPLAGGPNEQFF; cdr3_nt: TGCAGTGCTAGAGACGTCCCTCTAGCGGGAGGGCCGAATGAGCAGTTCTTC
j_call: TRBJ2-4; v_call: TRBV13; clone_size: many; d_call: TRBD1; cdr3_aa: CASSDKQGAAKNIQYF; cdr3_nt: TGTGCCAGCAGCGATAAACAGGGGGCGGCCAAAAACATTCAGTACTTC
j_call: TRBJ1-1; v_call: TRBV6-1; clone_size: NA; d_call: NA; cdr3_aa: CASRGGAGAEAFF; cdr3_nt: TGTGCCAGCAGGGGCGGCGCGGGGGCTGAAGCTTTCTTT
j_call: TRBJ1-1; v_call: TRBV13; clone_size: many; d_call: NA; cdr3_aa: CASSFTLNTEAFF; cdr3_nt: TGTGCCAGCAGCTTTACCTTGAACACTGAAGCTTTCTTT
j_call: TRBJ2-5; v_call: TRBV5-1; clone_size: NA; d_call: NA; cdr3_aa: CAGSFISLRETQYF; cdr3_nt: TGCGCCGGCAGCTTCATCAGCCTCCGGGAGACCCAGTACTTC
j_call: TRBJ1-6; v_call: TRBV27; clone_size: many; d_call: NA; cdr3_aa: CASSMTDRYSPLHF; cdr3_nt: TGTGCCAGCAGTATGACAGATAGGTATTCACCCCTCCACTTT
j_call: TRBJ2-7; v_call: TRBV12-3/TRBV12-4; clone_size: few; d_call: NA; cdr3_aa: CASSYRPTYEQYF; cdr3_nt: TGTGCCAGCAGTTACAGGCCTACCTACGAGCAGTACTTC
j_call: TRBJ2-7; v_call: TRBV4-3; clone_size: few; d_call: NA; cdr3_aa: CASGQVAGSHPYEQYF; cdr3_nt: TGCGCCAGCGGCCAAGTGGCGGGCTCTCACCCCTACGAGCAGTACTTC
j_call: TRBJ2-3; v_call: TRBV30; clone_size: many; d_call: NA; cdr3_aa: CAWSVIGRTDTQYF; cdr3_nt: TGTGCCTGGAGTGTAATCGGGAGAACAGATACGCAGTATTTT
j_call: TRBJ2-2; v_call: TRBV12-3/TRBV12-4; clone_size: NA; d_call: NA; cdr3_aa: CASSLEGTKYTGELFF; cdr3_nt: TGTGCCAGCAGTCTCGAGGGGACAAAATACACCGGGGAGCTGTTTTTT
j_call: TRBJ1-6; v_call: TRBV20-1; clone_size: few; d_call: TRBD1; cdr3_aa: CSASARQGARSPLHF; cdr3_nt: TGCAGTGCTAGTGCCAGACAGGGAGCCAGGTCACCCCTCCACTTT
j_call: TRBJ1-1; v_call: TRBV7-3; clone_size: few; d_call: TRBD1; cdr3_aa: CASSPDRGGAVTEAFF; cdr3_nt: TGTGCCAGCAGCCCCGACAGGGGTGGGGCGGTAACTGAAGCTTTCTTT
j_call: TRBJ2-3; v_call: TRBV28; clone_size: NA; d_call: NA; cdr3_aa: CASSFKGTYTDTQYF; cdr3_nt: TGTGCCAGCAGTTTTAAAGGCACGTACACAGATACGCAGTATTTT
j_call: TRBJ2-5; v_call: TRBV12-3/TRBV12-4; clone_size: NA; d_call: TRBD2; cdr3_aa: CASSLAGAQETQYF; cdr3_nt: TGTGCCAGCAGTTTGGCGGGAGCCCAAGAGACCCAGTACTTC
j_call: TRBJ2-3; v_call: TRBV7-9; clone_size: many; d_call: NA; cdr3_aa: CASSLYPADTQYF; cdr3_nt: TGTGCCAGCAGCTTATACCCGGCAGATACGCAGTATTTT
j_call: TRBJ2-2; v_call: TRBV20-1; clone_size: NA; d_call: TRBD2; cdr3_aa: CSANPLAGDSTGELFF; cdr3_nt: TGCAGTGCTAATCCATTAGCGGGAGACAGCACCGGGGAGCTGTTTTTT
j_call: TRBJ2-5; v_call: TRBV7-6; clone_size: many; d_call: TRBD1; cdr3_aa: CASSLTRTGTGETQYF; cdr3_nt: TGTGCCAGCAGCTTAACCCGAACAGGGACAGGGGAGACCCAGTACTTC
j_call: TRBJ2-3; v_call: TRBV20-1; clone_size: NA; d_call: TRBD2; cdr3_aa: CSARDFLSIVGGGSGTQYF; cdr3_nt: TGCAGTGCTAGAGATTTTCTTAGTATCGTCGGCGGGGGGTCCGGTACGCAGTATTTT
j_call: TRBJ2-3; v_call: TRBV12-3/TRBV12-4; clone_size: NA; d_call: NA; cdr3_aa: CASTPDDDTQYF; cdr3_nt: TGTGCCAGCACCCCCGACGATGATACGCAGTATTTT
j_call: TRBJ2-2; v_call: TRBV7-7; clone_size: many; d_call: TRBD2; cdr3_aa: CASSSSLAGGTGELFF; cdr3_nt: TGTGCTAGCAGCTCGAGTTTAGCGGGAGGCACCGGGGAGCTGTTTTTT
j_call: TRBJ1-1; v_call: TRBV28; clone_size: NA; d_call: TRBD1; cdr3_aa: CASSSFGQGTEAFF; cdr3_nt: TGTGCCAGCAGTTCCTTCGGACAGGGGACTGAAGCTTTCTTT
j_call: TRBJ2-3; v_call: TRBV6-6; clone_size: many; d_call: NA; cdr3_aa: CASSYSNPQFTDTQYF; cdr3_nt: TGTGCCAGCAGTTACTCGAACCCACAGTTTACAGATACGCAGTATTTT
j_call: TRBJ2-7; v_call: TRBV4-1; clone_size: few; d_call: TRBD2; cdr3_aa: CASSQGTSGRGGYEQYF; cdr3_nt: TGCGCCAGCAGCCAAGGGACTAGCGGGAGAGGTGGGTACGAGCAGTACTTC
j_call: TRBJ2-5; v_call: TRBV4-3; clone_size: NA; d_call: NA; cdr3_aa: CASSQVTGWQETQYF; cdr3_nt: TGCGCCAGCAGCCAAGTGACGGGGTGGCAAGAGACCCAGTACTTC
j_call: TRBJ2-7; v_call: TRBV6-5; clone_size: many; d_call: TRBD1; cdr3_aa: CASSHGTGYEQYF; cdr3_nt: TGTGCCAGCAGTCACGGGACAGGTTACGAGCAGTACTTC
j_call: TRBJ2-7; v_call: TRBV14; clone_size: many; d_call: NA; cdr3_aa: CASSQTRGLAAYEQYF; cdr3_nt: TGTGCCAGCAGCCAAACCCGAGGATTAGCCGCCTACGAGCAGTACTTC
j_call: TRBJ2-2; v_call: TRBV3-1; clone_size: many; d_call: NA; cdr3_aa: CASNLVTGELFF; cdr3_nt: TGTGCCAGCAACCTTGTCACCGGGGAGCTGTTTTTT
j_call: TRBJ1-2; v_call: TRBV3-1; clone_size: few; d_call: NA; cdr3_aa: CASSQGRSNYGYTF; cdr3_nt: TGTGCCAGCAGCCAAGGGCGGTCTAACTATGGCTACACCTTC
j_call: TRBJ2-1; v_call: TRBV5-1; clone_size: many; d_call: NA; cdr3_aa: CASSLRWGAYNEQFF; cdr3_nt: TGCGCCAGCAGCTTGCGCTGGGGCGCCTACAATGAGCAGTTCTTC
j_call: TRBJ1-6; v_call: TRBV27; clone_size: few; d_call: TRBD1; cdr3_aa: CASSLTRDRAFSPLHF; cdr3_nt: TGTGCCAGCAGTCTTACCCGGGACAGGGCTTTTTCACCCCTCCACTTT
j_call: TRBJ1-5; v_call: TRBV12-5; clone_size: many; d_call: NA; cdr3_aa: CASGLSVDSNQPQHF; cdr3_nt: TGTGCTAGTGGTTTGTCAGTAGATAGCAATCAGCCCCAGCATTTT
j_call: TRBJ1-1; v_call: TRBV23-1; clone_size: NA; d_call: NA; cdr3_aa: CASSQSGGEMNTEAFF; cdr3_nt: TGCGCCAGCAGTCAATCGGGGGGGGAAATGAACACTGAAGCTTTCTTT
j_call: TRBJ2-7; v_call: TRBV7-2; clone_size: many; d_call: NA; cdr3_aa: CASSLAPNPQSYEQYF; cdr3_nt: TGTGCCAGCAGCTTAGCGCCCAACCCTCAATCCTACGAGCAGTACTTC
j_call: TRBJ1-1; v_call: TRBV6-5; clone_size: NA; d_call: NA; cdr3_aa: CASSYSSGSTEAFF; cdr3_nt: TGTGCCAGCAGTTACTCATCTGGGTCCACTGAAGCTTTCTTT
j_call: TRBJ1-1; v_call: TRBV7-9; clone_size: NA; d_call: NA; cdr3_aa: CASGYNRNTEAFF; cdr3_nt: TGTGCCAGCGGCTATAACCGAAACACTGAAGCTTTCTTT
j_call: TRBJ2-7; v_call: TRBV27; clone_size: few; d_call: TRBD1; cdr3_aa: CASSYGPPGQQYEQYF; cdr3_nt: TGTGCCAGCAGTTACGGACCCCCGGGACAGCAGTACGAGCAGTACTTC
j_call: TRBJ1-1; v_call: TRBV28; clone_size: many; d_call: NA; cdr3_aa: CASSPDILNTEAFF; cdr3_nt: TGTGCCAGCAGTCCTGACATCTTGAACACTGAAGCTTTCTTT
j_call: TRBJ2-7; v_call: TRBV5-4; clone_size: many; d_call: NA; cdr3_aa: CASSLQGIHEQYF; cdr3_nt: TGTGCCAGCAGCTTACAGGGAATCCACGAGCAGTACTTC
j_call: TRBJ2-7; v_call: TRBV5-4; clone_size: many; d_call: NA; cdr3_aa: CASSLGVKDPSYEQYF; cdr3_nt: TGTGCCAGCAGCTTGGGGGTCAAGGATCCCTCCTACGAGCAGTACTTC
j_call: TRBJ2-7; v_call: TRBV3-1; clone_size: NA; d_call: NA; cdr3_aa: CASSQDKGDYEQYF; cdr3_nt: TGTGCCAGCAGCCAAGATAAGGGAGACTACGAGCAGTACTTC
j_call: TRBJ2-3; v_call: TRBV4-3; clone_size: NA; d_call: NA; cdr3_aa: CASSQVSDSLHTDTQYF; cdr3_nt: TGCGCCAGCAGCCAAGTTTCAGACTCGCTACACACAGATACGCAGTATTTT